One and the same sample provided the 14 T cell receptor beta chains below, sequenced in a study of cytomegalovirus exposure and HLA in healthy donors. Vbeta (60) and Jbeta (13) primers were used in the PCR. Libraries were prepared by immunoSEQ multiplex PCR; TCRdb keeps only in-frame clonotypes and omits some of them. This table has about 130,000 clones, 60% to 85% appearing once. Input material: PBMCs. These receptors were obtained from a female donor in good health and CMV-seropositive.

The chain employs TRBV5-1 and TRBJ1-2; D not certain. The CDR3 has 16 amino acids. Deletions cut 0 bases from V and 2 bases from J, with 14 bases between. Germline CDR1 and CDR2: SGHRS and YFSETQ. Written as DNA, the CDR3 is TGCGCCAGCAGCTTGGGGACTGGCTTAGAGAACTATGGCTACACCTTC. Protein product: CASSLGTGLENYGYTF.

This clone has more than one count but fewer than ten. The V call is TRBV27, the J call TRBJ1-2; a possible D gene is TRBD1 (6 bases). The CDR3 sequence is 13 residues long. V shed 5 bases and J shed 7 bases, with 14 bases lying between them. Germline V gives CDR1 MNHEY, CDR2 SMNVEV (reference sequence). CDR3 amino acids: CASSLRGGSGYTF. In DNA, the CDR3 is TGTGCCAGCAGTCTCCGAGGGGGTTCTGGCTACACCTTC.

The J gene is TRBJ2-6, the V gene TRBV5-1, with D possibly TRBD2 on 5 matching bases. The CDR3 runs 17 residues. V lost 5 bases, J lost 0 bases, and 15 bases lay in between. Germline-derived CDR1 and CDR2 are SGHRS and YFSETQ. The DNA for the CDR3 is TGCGCCAGCAGTCGTACGGGGTGGGTCTCTGGGGCCAACGTCCTGACTTTC. Translating it yields CASSRTGWVSGANVLTF. The complete variable domain, with remaining parts taken from reference TRBV5-1 and TRBJ2-6, reads KAGVTQTPRYLIKTRGQQVTLSCSPISGHRSVSWYQQTPGQGLQFLFEYFSETQRNKGNFPGRFSGRQFSNSRSEMNVSTLELGDSALYLCASSRTGWVSGANVLTFGAGSRLTVL.

The chain has TRBV2 and TRBJ1-1, with D possibly being TRBD1 (6 bases). The length of the CDR3 is 13 residues. V was clipped by 6 bases and J by 6 bases, with 14 bases between them. From germline, CDR1 is SNHLY and CDR2 FYNNEI. CDR3 DNA sequence: TGTGCCAGCAGAGAACAGGGAGGGGCTGAAGCTTTCTTT. Protein: CASREQGGAEAFF.

V and J are TRBV4-1 and TRBJ2-7; 8 bases align to TRBD2. The CDR3 is made up of 15 amino acids. The V segment lost 1 base and the J segment 4 bases; nucleotides outside the gene matches: 6. Germline V gene data show CDR1 as MGHRA and CDR2 as YSYEKL. In DNA form, the CDR3 reads TGCGCCAGCAGCCAAGGGTCGGGAGGGGGTTACGAGCAGTACTTC. As protein: CASSQGSGGGYEQYF.

J is TRBJ2-2 and V is TRBV6-1; D might be TRBD1 (5 bases). Germline-derived CDR1 and CDR2 are MNHNS and SASEGT. V lost 2 bases to trimming and J lost 5 bases, with 9 bases between them. CDR3 length equals 14 residues. CDR3 protein: CASSEWGLTGELFF. Written as DNA, the CDR3 is TGTGCCAGCAGTGAATGGGGCCTTACCGGGGAGCTGTTTTTT.

The chain links TRBV27 to TRBJ2-1; 8 nucleotides line up with TRBD2. This CDR3 comprises 14 residues. The germline CDR1 and CDR2 sequences are MNHEY and SMNVEV (reference sequence). Germline trimming cut 6 bases from V and 7 bases from J; bases unmatched to any gene: 8. CDR3 bases: TGTGCCAGCAGGAACGGGGGGGAGGGTAATGAGCAGTTCTTC. This codes for CASRNGGEGNEQFF.

The chain has TRBV5-1 and TRBJ2-7; 8 nucleotides line up with TRBD2. The CDR3 has 14 residues. CDR1 and CDR2 (germline): SGHRS, YFSETQ. The trim removed 1 base at V and 3 bases at J, leaving 3 bases unmatched. The CDR3 DNA follows: TGCGCCAGCAGCTTGACGGGGGGGATCTACGAGCAGTACTTC. Its protein is CASSLTGGIYEQYF. Full variable domain (remainder filled in from reference TRBV5-1 and TRBJ2-7): KAGVTQTPRYLIKTRGQQVTLSCSPISGHRSVSWYQQTPGQGLQFLFEYFSETQRNKGNFPGRFSGRQFSNSRSEMNVSTLELGDSALYLCASSLTGGIYEQYFGPGTRLTVT.

This sequence joins TRBV21-1 and TRBJ1-2; the table assigns TRBD1, which was not confirmed against the DNA. TRBV21-1 constitutes a pseudogene. The CDR3 runs to 18 residues. Here the CDR3 reads CASSKIDSASAFNYGYTF. For the CDR3, the DNA is TGTGCCAGCAGCAAAATTGACAGCGCCTCGGCATTTAACTATGGCTACACCTTC.

The chain joins TRBV9 to TRBJ2-7, with 9 bases identical to TRBD1. V was clipped by 2 bases and J by 6 bases; unmatched bases: 9. Germline V gene lookup returns CDR1 SGDLS and CDR2 YYNGEE. The CDR3 spans 15 residues. The CDR3 here is CASSVGPGQGREQYF. For the CDR3, the DNA is TGTGCCAGCAGCGTGGGACCGGGACAGGGACGCGAGCAGTACTTC. Combining the CDR3 with reference TRBV9 and TRBJ2-7 gives the whole variable domain DSGVTQTPKHLITATGQRVTLRCSPRSGDLSVYWYQQSLDQGLQFLIQYYNGEERAKGNILERFSAQQFPDLHSELNLSSLELGDSALYFCASSVGPGQGREQYFGPGTRLTVT.

V gene TRBV5-5 combines with J gene TRBJ2-7; maybe TRBD2 (6 bases). The ends were cut back, 1 base at V and 4 bases at J, with 18 bases in the middle. The CDR3 sequence is 16 residues long. The germline gives CDR1 SGHKS, CDR2 YYEKEE (reference sequence). In DNA, the CDR3 is TGTGCCAGCAGCTTGCACCTGACGGGAGTCGAATACGAGCAGTACTTC. Residues: CASSLHLTGVEYEQYF.

This chain links TRBV10-2 with TRBJ2-5, with 10 bases fitting TRBD2. This CDR3 spans 16 amino acids. CDR1 is WSHSY and CDR2 is SAAADI in the germline V gene. V shed 2 bases and J 4 bases; nucleotides not matched to a gene: 7. CDR3 sequence: CASSETGLARGETQYF. The CDR3 DNA is TGCGCCAGCAGTGAGACGGGACTAGCGCGTGGAGAGACCCAGTACTTC.

The table lists this clone with a few counts. The V call is TRBV13, the J call TRBJ2-5, with D possibly matching TRBD2 (6 bases). V gave up 5 bases and J gave up 6 bases, with 13 bases separating them. This CDR3 comprises 13 residues. Germline V CDR1 and CDR2: PRHDT, FYEKMQ (reference sequence). Here the CDR3 DNA reads TGTGCCAGCAGCCTACGGGGGAGGAAGACCCAGTACTTC. Translation gives CASSLRGRKTQYF.

The chain is built from TRBV2 and TRBJ2-3; 11 bases are a match to TRBD2. V was clipped by 6 bases and J by 2 bases; unmatched bases: 7. This CDR3 is built from 16 residues. The germline CDR1 and CDR2 sequences are SNHLY and FYNNEI. Here the CDR3 reads CASRQLAGDLTDTQYF. DNA of the CDR3: TGTGCCAGCAGGCAACTAGCGGGGGACCTCACAGATACGCAGTATTTT.